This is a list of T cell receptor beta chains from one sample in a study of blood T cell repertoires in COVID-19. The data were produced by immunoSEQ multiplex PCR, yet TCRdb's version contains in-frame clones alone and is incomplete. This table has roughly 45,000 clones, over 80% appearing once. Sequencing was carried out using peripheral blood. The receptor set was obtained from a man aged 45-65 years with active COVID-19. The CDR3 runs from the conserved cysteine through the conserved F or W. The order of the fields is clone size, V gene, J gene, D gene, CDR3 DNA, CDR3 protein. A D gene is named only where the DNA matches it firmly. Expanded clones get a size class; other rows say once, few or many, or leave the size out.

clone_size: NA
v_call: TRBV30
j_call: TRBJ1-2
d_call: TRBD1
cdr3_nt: TGTGCCTGGAGTGTAGGACAGGGAGTCTATGGCTACACCTTC
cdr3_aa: CAWSVGQGVYGYTF

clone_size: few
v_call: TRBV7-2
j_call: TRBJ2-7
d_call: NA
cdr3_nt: TGTGCCAGCAGCTTAGGTACAGGGTCCTACGAGCAGTACTTC
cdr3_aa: CASSLGTGSYEQYF

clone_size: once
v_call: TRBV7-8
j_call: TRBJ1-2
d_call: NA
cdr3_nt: TGTGCCAGCAGCCTCCACCAGGGGCCTGCCTATGGCTACACCTTC
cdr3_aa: CASSLHQGPAYGYTF

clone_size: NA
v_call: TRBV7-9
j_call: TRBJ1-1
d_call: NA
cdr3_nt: TGTGCCAGCAGCTTCCTAGGTTTGGGCACTGAAGCTTTCTTT
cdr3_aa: CASSFLGLGTEAFF

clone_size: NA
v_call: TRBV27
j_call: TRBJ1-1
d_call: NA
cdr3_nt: TGTGCCAGCAGTTCCACCGCAGAGCTCGGGGGCACTGAAGCTTTCTTT
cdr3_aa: CASSSTAELGGTEAFF

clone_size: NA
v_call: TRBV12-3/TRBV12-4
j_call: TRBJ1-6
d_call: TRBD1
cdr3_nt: TGTGCCAGCAGACCACAGGGGGCGCGGAACCTCCACTTT
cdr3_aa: CASRPQGARNLHF

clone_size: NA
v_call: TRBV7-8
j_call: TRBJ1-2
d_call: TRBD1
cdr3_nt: TGTGCCAGCAGCTCCACAGGGGGCTCTAACTATGGCTACACCTTC
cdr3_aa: CASSSTGGSNYGYTF

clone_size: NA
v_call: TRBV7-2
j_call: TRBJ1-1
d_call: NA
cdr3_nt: TGTGCCAGCAGCTTAGAACACCTGAACACTGAAGCTTTCTTT
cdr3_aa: CASSLEHLNTEAFF

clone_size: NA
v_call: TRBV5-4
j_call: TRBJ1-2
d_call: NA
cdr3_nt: TGTGCCAGCAGCTCCAAGTATGGGGGGTTAGGCTACACCTTC
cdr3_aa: CASSSKYGGLGYTF

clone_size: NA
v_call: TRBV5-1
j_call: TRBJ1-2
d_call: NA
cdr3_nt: TGCGCCAGCAGCCCCGGACAGCCCACCCTTAGGGATGGCTACACCTTC
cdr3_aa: CASSPGQPTLRDGYTF

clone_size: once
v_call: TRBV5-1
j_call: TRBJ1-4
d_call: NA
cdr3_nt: TGCGCCAGCAGCTTGGAACGGGGTAATGAAAAACTGTTTTTT
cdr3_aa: CASSLERGNEKLFF

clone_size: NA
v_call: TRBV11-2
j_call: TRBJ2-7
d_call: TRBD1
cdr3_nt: TGTGCCAGCAGCTTCTTCATCCTTAAACAGGGGGAATCCTACGAGCAGTACTTC
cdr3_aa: CASSFFILKQGESYEQYF

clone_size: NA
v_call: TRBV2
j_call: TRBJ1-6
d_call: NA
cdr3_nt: TGTGCCAGCAGTGAGGAGGGACGTGGAAACTCACCCCTCCACTTT
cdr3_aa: CASSEEGRGNSPLHF

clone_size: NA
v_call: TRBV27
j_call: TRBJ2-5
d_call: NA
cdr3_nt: TGTGCCAGCAGTCCGACTGGGTACCAAGAGACCCAGTACTTC
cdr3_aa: CASSPTGYQETQYF

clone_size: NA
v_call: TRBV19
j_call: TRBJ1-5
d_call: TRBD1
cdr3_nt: TGTGCCAGTAGTATAAAGGGGGCGCAGCCCCAGCATTTT
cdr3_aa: CASSIKGAQPQHF

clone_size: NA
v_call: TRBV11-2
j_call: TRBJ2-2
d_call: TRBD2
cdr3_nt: TGTGCCAGCAGCTGGGGGGGAGGAGGAGATGGGGAGCTGTTTTTT
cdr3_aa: CASSWGGGGDGELFF

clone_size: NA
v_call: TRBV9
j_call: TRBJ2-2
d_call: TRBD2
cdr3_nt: TGTGCCAGCAGCGTAGATGGACTAGCGGGGGTGGGCGGGGAGCTGTTTTTT
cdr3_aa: CASSVDGLAGVGGELFF

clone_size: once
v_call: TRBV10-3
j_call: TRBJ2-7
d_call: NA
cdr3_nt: TGTGCCATCAGCCGACCGGGTCCCACGACCGAGCAGTACTTC
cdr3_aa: CAISRPGPTTEQYF

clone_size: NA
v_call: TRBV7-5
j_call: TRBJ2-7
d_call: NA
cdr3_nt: TGTGTCAGAAGCTTAAACAGGTCGTACGAGCAGTACTTC
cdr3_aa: CVRSLNRSYEQYF

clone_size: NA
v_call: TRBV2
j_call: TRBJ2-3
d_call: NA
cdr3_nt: TGTGCCAGCAGCTCCTCTCGGGCGGGGAGCACAGATACGCAGTATTTT
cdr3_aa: CASSSSRAGSTDTQYF

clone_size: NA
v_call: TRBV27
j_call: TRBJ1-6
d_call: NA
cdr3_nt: TGTGCCAGCAGTTTATCTCTCCGGGGGGTAGGTAATTCACCCCTCCACTTT
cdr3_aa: CASSLSLRGVGNSPLHF

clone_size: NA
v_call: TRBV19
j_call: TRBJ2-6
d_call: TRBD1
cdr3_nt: TGTGCCAGCACGGGACAGGGGGCTTTGGGGGCCAACGTCCTGACTTTC
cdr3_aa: CASTGQGALGANVLTF

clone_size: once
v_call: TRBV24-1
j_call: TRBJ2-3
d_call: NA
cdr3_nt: TGTGCCACCAGTGGTTGGGGGGGCTCGGATACGCAGTATTTT
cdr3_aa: CATSGWGGSDTQYF

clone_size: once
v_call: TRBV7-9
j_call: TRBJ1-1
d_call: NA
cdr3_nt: TGTGCCAGCAGCTCACCCGGGACTGAAGCTTTCTTT
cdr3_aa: CASSSPGTEAFF

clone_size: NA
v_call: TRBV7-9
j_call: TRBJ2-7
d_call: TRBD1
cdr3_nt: TGTGCCAGCAGTGCCTTGGGACAGGGAACCTACGAGCAGTACTTC
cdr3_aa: CASSALGQGTYEQYF

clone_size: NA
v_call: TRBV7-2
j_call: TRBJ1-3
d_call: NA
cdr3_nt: TGTGCCAGCAGCCTCTTGGGGGGGCAGGGATCTGGAAACACCATATATTTT
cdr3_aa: CASSLLGGQGSGNTIYF

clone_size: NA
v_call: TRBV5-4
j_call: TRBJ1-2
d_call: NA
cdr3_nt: TGTGCCAGCAGCCCCCCAGGGGTTGATGGCTACACCTTC
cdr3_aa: CASSPPGVDGYTF

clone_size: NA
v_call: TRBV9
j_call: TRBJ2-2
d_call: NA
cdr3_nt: TGTGCCAGCAGCGTAAGTACTTCGAACACCGGGGAGCTGTTTTTT
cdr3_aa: CASSVSTSNTGELFF

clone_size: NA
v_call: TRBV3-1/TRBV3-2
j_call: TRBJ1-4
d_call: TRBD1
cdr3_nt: TGTGCCAGCAGCCAAGACGGACAGGTGGAAAAACTGTTTTTT
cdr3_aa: CASSQDGQVEKLFF

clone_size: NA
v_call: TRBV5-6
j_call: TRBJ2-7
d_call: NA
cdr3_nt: TGTGCCAGCAGCCGGGATGCACTGTCCTACGAGCAGTACTTC
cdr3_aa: CASSRDALSYEQYF

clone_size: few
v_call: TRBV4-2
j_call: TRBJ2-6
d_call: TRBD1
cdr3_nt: TGTGCCAGCAGCGAGACAGGGACTGGGGCCAACGTCCTGACTTTC
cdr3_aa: CASSETGTGANVLTF

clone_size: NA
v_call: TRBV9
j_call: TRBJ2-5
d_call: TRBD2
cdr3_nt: TGTGCCAGCAGCGTGGGGACTAGGCGCAGCCAAGAGACCCAGTACTTC
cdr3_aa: CASSVGTRRSQETQYF

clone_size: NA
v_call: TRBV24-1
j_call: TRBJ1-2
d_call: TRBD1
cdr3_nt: TGTGCCACCAGTGACTCGGGACAGGGGAGAGGTAACTATGGCTACACCTTC
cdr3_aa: CATSDSGQGRGNYGYTF

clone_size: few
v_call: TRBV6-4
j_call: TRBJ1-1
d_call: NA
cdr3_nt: TGTGCCAGCAGCTCCGGGGATGGGAGCACTGAAGCTTTCTTT
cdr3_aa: CASSSGDGSTEAFF

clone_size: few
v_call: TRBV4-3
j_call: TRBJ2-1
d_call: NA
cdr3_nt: TGCGCCAGCAGCCCGGTCGGCGGGAACTACAATGAGCAGTTCTTC
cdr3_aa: CASSPVGGNYNEQFF

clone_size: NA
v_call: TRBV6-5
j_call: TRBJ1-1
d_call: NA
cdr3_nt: TGTGCCAGCTCAGGTTCGGGGGGCAACACTGAAGCTTTCTTT
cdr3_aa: CASSGSGGNTEAFF

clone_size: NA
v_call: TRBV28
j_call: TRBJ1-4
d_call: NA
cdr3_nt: TGTGCCAGCAGTACGGGACTTATCGACGAAAAACTGTTTTTT
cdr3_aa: CASSTGLIDEKLFF

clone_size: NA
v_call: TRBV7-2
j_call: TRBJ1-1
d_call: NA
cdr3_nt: TGTGCCAGCAGGCTACAGGTGAACACTGAAGCTTTCTTT
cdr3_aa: CASRLQVNTEAFF

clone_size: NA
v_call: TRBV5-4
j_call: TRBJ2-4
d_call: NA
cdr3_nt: TGTGCCAGCAGCTTGGGGACAGTCCCAAACATTCAGTACTTC
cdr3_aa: CASSLGTVPNIQYF

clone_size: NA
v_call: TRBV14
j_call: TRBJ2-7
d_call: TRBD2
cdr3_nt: TGTGCCAGCAGCCAAGGACTAGCGGGATTCTACGAGCAGTACTTC
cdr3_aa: CASSQGLAGFYEQYF

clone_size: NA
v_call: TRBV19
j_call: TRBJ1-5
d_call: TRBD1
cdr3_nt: TGTGCCAGTAGTATGGTACAGGGGATTGGGCATCAGCCCCAGCATTTT
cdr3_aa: CASSMVQGIGHQPQHF

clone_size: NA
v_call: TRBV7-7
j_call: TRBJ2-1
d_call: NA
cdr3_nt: TGTGCTAGCAGCTTTGACACCAACTACAATGAGCAGTTCTTC
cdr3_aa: CASSFDTNYNEQFF

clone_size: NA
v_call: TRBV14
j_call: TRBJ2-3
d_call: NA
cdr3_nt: TGTGCCAGCAGCCTAGTGAGATCTTCGGTTGCGGATACGCAGTATTTT
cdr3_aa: CASSLVRSSVADTQYF

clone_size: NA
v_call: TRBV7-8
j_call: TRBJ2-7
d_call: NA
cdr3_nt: TGTGCCAGCAGCGCTAGAGGACTGAACTACGAGCAGTACTTC
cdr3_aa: CASSARGLNYEQYF

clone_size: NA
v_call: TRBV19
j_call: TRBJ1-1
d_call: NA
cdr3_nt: TGTGCCAGTAGTACCCTTATGAACACTGAAGCTTTCTTT
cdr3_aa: CASSTLMNTEAFF

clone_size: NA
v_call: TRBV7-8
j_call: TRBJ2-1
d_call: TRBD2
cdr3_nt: TGTGCCAGCAGCTTTTTGGGTAGCGGGGCCTTGTATGAGCAGTTCTTC
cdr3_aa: CASSFLGSGALYEQFF